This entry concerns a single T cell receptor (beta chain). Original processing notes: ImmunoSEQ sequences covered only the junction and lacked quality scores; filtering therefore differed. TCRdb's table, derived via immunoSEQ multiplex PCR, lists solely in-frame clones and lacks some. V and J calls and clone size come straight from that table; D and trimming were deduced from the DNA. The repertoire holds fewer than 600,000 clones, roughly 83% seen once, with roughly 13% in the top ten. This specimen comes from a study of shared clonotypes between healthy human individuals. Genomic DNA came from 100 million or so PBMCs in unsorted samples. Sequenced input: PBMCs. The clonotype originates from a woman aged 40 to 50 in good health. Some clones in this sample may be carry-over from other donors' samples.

The CDR3: CASRGQGAVYGYTF. In DNA, the CDR3 is TGTGCCAGCCGAGGACAGGGGGCAGTCTATGGCTACACCTTC. The V call is TRBV28, the J call TRBJ1-2, with 11 bases lining up with TRBD1. CDR3 length: 14 residues. V dropped 8 bases and J dropped 4; count of bases not matched to a gene: 6. The germline CDR1 and CDR2 sequences are MDHEN and SYDVKM.